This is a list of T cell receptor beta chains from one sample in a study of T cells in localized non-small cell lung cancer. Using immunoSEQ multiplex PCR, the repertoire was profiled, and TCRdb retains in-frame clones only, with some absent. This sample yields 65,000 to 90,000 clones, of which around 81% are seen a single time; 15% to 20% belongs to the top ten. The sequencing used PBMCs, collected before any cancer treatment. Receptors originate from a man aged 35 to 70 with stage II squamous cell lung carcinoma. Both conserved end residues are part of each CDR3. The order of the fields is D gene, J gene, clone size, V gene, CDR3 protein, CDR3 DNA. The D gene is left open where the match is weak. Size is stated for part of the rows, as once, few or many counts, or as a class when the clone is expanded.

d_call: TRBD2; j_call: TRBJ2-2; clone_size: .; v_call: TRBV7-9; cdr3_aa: CASSSAGAGGELFF; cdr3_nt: TGTGCCAGCTCCTCGGCGGGAGCCGGCGGGGAGCTGTTTTTT
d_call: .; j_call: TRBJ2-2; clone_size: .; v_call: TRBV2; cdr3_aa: CASSVNKDTGELFF; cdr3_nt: TGTGCCAGCAGTGTAAACAAAGACACCGGGGAGCTGTTTTTT
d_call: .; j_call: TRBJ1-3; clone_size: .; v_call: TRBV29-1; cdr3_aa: CSTVSGNTIYF; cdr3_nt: TGCAGCACAGTCTCTGGAAACACCATATATTTT
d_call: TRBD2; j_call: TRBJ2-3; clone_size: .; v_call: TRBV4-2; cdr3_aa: CASSVGGSSDTQYF; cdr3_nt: TGTGCCAGCAGCGTTGGCGGGAGCTCAGATACGCAGTATTTT
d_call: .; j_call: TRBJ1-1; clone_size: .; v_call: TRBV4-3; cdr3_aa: CASSQELFGVDTEAFF; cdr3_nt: TGCGCCAGCAGCCAAGAACTATTCGGGGTCGACACTGAAGCTTTCTTT
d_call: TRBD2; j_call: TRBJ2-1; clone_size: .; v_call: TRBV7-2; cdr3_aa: CASSFLGLAGPSYNEQFF; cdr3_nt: TGTGCCAGCAGCTTCTTAGGACTAGCGGGTCCCTCCTACAATGAGCAGTTCTTC
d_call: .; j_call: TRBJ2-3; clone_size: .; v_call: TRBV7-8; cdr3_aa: CASSFSGTVQADTQYF; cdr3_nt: TGTGCCAGCAGCTTTTCCGGGACGGTGCAAGCAGATACGCAGTATTTT
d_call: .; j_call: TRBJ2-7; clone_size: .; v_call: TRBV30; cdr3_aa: CAWNRAYEQYF; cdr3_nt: TGTGCCTGGAACAGGGCCTACGAGCAGTACTTC
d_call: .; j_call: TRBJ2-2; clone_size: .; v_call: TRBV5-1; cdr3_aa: CASSWIKAGELFF; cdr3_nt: TGCGCCAGCAGCTGGATCAAGGCCGGGGAGCTGTTTTTT
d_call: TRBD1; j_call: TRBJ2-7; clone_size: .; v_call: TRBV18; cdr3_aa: CASSGTGVEGEQYF; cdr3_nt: TGTGCCAGCTCTGGGACAGGGGTGGAAGGGGAGCAGTACTTC
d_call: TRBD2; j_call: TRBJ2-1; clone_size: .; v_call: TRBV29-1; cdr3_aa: CSVARTSGSYNEQFF; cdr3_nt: TGCAGCGTTGCCCGGACTAGCGGGAGCTACAATGAGCAGTTCTTC
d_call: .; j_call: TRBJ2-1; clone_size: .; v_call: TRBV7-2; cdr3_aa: CASSSLLYAGAGNEQFF; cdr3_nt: TGTGCCAGCAGCTCGCTTTTATATGCGGGGGCCGGAAATGAGCAGTTCTTC
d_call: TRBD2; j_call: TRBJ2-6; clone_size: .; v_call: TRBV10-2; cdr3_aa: CASGGEGANVLTF; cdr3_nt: TGCGCCAGCGGGGGGGAAGGGGCCAACGTCCTGACTTTC
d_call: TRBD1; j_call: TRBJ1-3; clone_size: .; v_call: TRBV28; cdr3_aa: CASSIDRDSGNTIYF; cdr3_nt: TGTGCCAGCAGTATTGACAGGGATTCTGGAAACACCATATATTTT
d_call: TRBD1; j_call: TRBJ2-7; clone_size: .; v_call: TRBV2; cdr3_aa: CASGGQGDEQYF; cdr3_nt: TGTGCCAGTGGGGGACAGGGTGACGAGCAGTACTTC
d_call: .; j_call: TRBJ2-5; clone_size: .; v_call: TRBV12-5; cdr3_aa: CASGPSSGAETQYF; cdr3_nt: TGTGCTAGTGGTCCTTCCTCGGGGGCTGAGACCCAGTACTTC
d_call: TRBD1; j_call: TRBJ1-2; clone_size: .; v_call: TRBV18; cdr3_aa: CASSQGQGYGYTF; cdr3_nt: TGTGCCAGCTCACAAGGACAGGGCTATGGCTACACCTTC
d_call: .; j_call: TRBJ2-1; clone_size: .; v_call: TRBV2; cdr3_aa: CASNPGPSYNEQFF; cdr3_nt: TGTGCCAGCAACCCGGGACCCTCCTACAATGAGCAGTTCTTC
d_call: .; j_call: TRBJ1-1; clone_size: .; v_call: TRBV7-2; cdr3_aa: CASSLARGEYTEAFF; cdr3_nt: TGTGCCAGCAGCTTAGCGCGGGGGGAGTACACTGAAGCTTTCTTT
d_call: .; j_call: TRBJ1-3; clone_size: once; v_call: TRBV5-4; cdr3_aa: CASSFGTSSGNTIYF; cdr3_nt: TGTGCCAGCAGCTTTGGCACGAGCTCTGGAAACACCATATATTTT
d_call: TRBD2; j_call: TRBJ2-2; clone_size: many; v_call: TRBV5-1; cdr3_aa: CASSLESGVNTGELFF; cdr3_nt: TGCGCCAGCAGCTTGGAAAGCGGGGTGAACACCGGGGAGCTGTTTTTT
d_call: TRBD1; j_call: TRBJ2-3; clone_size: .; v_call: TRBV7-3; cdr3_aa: CASSAGQGAGDTQYF; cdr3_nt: TGTGCCAGCAGCGCGGGACAGGGGGCAGGTGATACGCAGTATTTT
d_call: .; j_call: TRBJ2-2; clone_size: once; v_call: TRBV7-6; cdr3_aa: CASSGLQTNTGELFF; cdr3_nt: TGTGCCAGCAGCGGGCTACAAACGAACACCGGGGAGCTGTTTTTT
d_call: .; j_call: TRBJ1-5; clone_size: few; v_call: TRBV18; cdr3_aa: CASSPPGGPSQHF; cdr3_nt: TGTGCCAGCTCACCACCGGGAGGCCCGTCCCAGCATTTT
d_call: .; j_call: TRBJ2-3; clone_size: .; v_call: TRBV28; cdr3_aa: CASTLPRDRGTQYF; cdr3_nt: TGTGCCAGCACCCTTCCGCGGGACCGGGGTACGCAGTATTTT
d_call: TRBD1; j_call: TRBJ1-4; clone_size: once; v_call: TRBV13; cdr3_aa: CASSLGRDRASGSKLFF; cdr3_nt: TGTGCCAGCAGCTTAGGGCGGGACAGGGCTTCCGGCAGTAAACTGTTTTTT
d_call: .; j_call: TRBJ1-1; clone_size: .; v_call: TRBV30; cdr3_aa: CAWALPGDTEAFF; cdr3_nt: TGTGCCTGGGCCCTCCCGGGGGACACTGAAGCTTTCTTT
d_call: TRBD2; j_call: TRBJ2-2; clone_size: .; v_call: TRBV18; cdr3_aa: CASSPSGVSNTGELFF; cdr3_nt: TGTGCCAGCTCACCAAGCGGGGTCTCGAACACCGGGGAGCTGTTTTTT
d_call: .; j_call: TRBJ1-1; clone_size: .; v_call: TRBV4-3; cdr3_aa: CASSQVIRANTEAFF; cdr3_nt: TGCGCCAGCAGCCAAGTTATCCGGGCGAACACTGAAGCTTTCTTT
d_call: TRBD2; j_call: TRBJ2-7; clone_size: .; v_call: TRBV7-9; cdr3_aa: CASSPRGVAGGGAYEQYF; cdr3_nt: TGTGCCAGCAGCCCCCGGGGAGTAGCGGGAGGGGGAGCCTACGAGCAGTACTTC
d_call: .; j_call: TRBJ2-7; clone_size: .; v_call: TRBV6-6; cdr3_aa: CASNPQGRYYEQYF; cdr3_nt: TGTGCCAGCAACCCACAGGGACGGTACTACGAGCAGTACTTC
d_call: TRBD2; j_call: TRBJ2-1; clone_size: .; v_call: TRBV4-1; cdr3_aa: CASSQSVGTRQFF; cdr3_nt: TGCGCCAGCAGCCAAAGTGTCGGGACTAGGCAGTTCTTC
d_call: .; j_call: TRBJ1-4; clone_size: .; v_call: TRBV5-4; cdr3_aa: CASSDNEKLFF; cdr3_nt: TGTGCCAGCAGCGATAATGAAAAACTGTTTTTT
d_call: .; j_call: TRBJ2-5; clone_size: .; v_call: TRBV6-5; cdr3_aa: CASSYTWTPGQTQYF; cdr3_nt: TGTGCCAGCAGTTACACCTGGACCCCCGGGCAGACCCAGTACTTC
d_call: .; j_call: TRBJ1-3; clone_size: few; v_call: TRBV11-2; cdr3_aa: CASSSGNSGNTIYF; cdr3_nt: TGTGCCAGCAGCTCGGGTAATTCTGGAAACACCATATATTTT
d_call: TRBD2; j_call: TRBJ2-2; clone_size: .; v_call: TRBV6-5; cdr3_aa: CASSARTSGLGELFF; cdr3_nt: TGTGCCAGCAGTGCCCGGACTAGCGGCCTCGGGGAGCTGTTTTTT
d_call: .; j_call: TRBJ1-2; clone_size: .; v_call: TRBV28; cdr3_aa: CASTSPPSNYGYTF; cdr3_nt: TGTGCCAGCACCTCTCCACCCTCTAACTATGGCTACACCTTC
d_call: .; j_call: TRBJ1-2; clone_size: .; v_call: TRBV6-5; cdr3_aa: CASSSGVAGYTF; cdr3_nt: TGTGCCAGCAGTTCAGGGGTAGCTGGCTACACCTTC
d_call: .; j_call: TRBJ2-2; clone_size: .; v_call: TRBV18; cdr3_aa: CASSLEGVGELFF; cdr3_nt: TGTGCCAGCTCCCTCGAGGGCGTCGGGGAGCTGTTTTTT
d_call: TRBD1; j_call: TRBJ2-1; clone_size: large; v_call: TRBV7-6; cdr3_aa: CASSSVGQALYNEQFF; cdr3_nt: TGTGCCAGCAGCTCTGTCGGACAGGCCCTCTACAATGAGCAGTTCTTC
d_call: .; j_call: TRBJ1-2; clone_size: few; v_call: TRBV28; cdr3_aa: CASSLTGNYGYTF; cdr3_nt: TGTGCCAGCAGTTTAACAGGGAACTATGGCTACACCTTC
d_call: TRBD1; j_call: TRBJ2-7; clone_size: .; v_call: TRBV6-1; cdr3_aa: CASSAGTGEQYF; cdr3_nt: TGTGCCAGCAGCGCAGGGACAGGGGAGCAGTACTTC
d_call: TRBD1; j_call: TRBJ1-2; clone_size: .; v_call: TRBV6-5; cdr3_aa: CASSFDRGQSGGYTF; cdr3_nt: TGTGCCAGCAGTTTCGACAGGGGGCAGTCAGGTGGCTACACCTTC
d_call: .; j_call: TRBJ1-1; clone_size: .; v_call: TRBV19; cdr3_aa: CASSNPGIRAGDTEAFF; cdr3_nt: TGTGCCAGTAGTAATCCAGGGATTCGGGCGGGGGACACTGAAGCTTTCTTT
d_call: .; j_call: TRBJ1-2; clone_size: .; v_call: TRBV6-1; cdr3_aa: CASSTDTIYGYTF; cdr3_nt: TGTGCCAGCAGTACCGATACGATCTATGGCTACACCTTC
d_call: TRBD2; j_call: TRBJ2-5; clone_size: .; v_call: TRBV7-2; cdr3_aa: CASSFELAGGRETQYF; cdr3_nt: TGTGCCAGCAGCTTCGAGCTAGCGGGGGGGAGGGAGACCCAGTACTTC
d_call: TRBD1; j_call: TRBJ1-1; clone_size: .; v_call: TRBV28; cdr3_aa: CASRPLQGAGTEAFF; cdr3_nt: TGTGCCAGCAGGCCGTTACAGGGGGCCGGCACTGAAGCTTTCTTT
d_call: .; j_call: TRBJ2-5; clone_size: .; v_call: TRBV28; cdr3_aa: CASKRQLQETQYF; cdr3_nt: TGTGCCAGCAAGAGACAGCTTCAAGAGACCCAGTACTTC
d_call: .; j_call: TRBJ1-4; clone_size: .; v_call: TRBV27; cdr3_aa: CASSIDLFGKLFF; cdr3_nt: TGTGCCAGCAGTATTGACCTTTTTGGAAAACTGTTTTTT
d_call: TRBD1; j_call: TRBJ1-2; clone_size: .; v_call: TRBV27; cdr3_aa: CASSKGTGSAMGYTF; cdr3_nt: TGTGCCAGCAGTAAAGGGACAGGGAGTGCTATGGGCTACACCTTC
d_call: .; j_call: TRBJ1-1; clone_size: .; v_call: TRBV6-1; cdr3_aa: CASTLFGANTEAFF; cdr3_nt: TGTGCCAGCACCCTCTTTGGTGCGAACACTGAAGCTTTCTTT
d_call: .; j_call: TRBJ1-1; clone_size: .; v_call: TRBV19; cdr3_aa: CASSIGWEGTEAFF; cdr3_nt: TGTGCCAGTAGTATAGGTTGGGAGGGGACTGAAGCTTTCTTT
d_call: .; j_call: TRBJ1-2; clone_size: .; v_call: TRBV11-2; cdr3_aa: CASSSTGSYGYTF; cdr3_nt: TGTGCCAGCAGCTCGACAGGATCCTATGGCTACACCTTC
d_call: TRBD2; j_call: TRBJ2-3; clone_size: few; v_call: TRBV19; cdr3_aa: CASSQRGAWLGADTQYF; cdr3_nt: TGTGCCAGTAGCCAGCGGGGGGCCTGGCTAGGGGCAGATACGCAGTATTTT
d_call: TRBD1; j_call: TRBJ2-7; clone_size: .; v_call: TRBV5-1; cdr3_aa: CASSLEHRGQGDSYEQYF; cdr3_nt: TGCGCCAGCAGCTTGGAACATCGGGGACAGGGTGACTCCTACGAGCAGTACTTC
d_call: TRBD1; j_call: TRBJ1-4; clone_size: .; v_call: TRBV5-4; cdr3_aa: CASSLGQGEKLFF; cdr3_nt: TGTGCCAGCAGCTTAGGACAGGGAGAAAAACTGTTTTTT
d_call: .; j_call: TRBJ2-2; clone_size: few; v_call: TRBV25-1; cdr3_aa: CATRRAGELFF; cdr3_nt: TGTGCCACCAGACGAGCAGGGGAGCTGTTTTTT
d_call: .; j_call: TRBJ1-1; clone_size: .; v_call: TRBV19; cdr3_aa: CASSMGNTEAFF; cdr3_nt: TGTGCCAGTAGTATGGGGAACACTGAAGCTTTCTTT
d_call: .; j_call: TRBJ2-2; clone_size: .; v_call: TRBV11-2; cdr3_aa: CASRTWGRQRGTGELFF; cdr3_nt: TGTGCCAGCAGAACCTGGGGGAGACAACGAGGGACCGGGGAGCTGTTTTTT